The T cell receptor beta chain under discussion was sequenced for a study of blood T cells in healthy people across ages. Alongside a J-beta primer mix, a sample-barcoded 5' primer served in a second PCR lasting roughly 6 to 11 cycles. At least 3 million CDR3-containing paired-end reads were obtained per sample. TCRdb ran MiXCR on the 5' RACE reads and lists one entry per CDR3 protein. The sample holds 1.8 million or so distinct CDR3 sequences, approximately 40% seen once. CDR3 length equals 12 residues. Findings and caveats of the study: Getting older went along with TCR beta diversity per million T cells dropping roughly linearly.

Regarding this clonotype: Its antigen is not known. An end of the junction differs from the germline gene, which may be a read error.

The sequencing sample was made of blood. This chain joins TRBV12-3 or TRBV12-4 and TRBJ2-7; 7 bases are shared with TRBD1. This clonotype was obtained from a human donor in good health. The CDR3 DNA reads TGTGCCGGCAGTTTAGGGGGCCTCGAGCAGTACTTC. As protein: CAGSLGGLEQYF.